This TCR beta chain derives from a study of technical replicates of blood from several donors. V lost 3 bases, J lost 6 bases, and 14 bases lay in between. Germline loops: CDR1 GTSNPN, CDR2 SVGIG (reference sequence). This CDR3 spans 13 amino acids. This table comes from immunoSEQ multiplex PCR, and its TCRdb copy is limited to in-frame clones, with some not included. The sample gives approximately 87,000 clones, 75% to 95% of which show up once; around 0.37% is in the top ten. The chain recombines TRBV30 with TRBJ1-1; D is undetermined. Sequencing was carried out using T cells isolated from PBMCs. This TCR was recovered from a human donor in good health. Some clones in this sample may be carry-over from other donors' samples. The CDR3 bases are TGTGCCTGGAGCCACGGGGAGAAGTCTGAAGCTTTCTTT. Protein: CAWSHGEKSEAFF.